This T cell receptor (beta chain) came from a study of shared clonotypes between healthy human individuals. Study overall: CD4 naive and CD4 memory each took three plates per donor, while CD8 naive took two and CD8 memory one.

General study results and limits: Depth of sequencing was expected to influence donor clonotype sharing.

An even split of each subset's genomic DNA across several immunoSEQ plates was performed. Authors' data handling: ImmunoSEQ gave junction-only sequences without quality scores, so filtering differed. This table comes from immunoSEQ multiplex PCR, and its TCRdb copy is limited to in-frame clones, with some not included. Clonal size and the V and J genes are those of that table, whereas D and trimming came from the DNA. The table lists 560,000 or so clones, 95% to 97% of them singletons. As to this clone: Its specificity is unknown.

CD45RO negativity and positive selection for CCR7 defined naive CD8 cells, a population that excluded terminally differentiated effector memory CD45RA+ cells. The TCR sequence derives from a woman aged 25 to 39 in good health. Material: naive CD8+ T cells sorted from blood.

DNA for the CDR3: TGCGCCAGCAACACCGACAGGGGGGACAGCTCCTACGAGCAGTACTTC. This sequence encodes CASNTDRGDSSYEQYF. This chain joins TRBV10-2 and TRBJ2-7, with 9 bases that match TRBD1. The germline gives CDR1 WSHSY, CDR2 SAAADI. CDR3 length: 16 amino acids. J was trimmed by 0 bases and V by 7 bases; bases with no gene match: 10.